Each of the 5 T cell receptor beta chains below was sequenced from the same sample in a study of blood T cell repertoires in COVID-19. Method: immunoSEQ multiplex PCR; TCRdb's copy keeps in-frame clones and lacks some. The data hold approximately 100,000 clones, with about 91% observed a single time. Specimen: peripheral blood. These receptors all stem from a man in his fifties or sixties with acute or convalescent COVID-19.

The CDR3 region has the DNA TGTGCCAGCAGCCAATATAGCGCCGGGGACAATGAGCAGTTCTTC. It is translated as CASSQYSAGDNEQFF. The chain links TRBV3-1 (or the pseudogene TRBV3-2) to TRBJ2-1, with D perhaps matching TRBD2 (5 bases). Between the trimmed V and J ends, which lost 2 bases and 5 bases, there was a span of 13 bases. CDR3 size: 15 residues. Germline CDR1 LGHDT, CDR2 YNNKEL (reference sequence).

The rearrangement joins TRBV6-5 to TRBJ1-6; tentative D call: TRBD1 (6 bases). Trimming cost V 7 bases and J 7 bases, with 17 bases left between them. Germline V gene sequence: CDR1 MNHEY, CDR2 SVGAGI. This CDR3 is built from 15 residues. The CDR3 coding sequence is TGTGCCAGCACCCTGCGGGGGCTAAGGAATTCACCCCTCCACTTT. As protein: CASTLRGLRNSPLHF.

The V gene is TRBV7-2, the J gene TRBJ2-1; possibly TRBD2 for D (6 bases). Between the trimmed V and J ends, which lost 5 bases and 5 bases, there was a span of 16 bases. From germline, CDR1 is SGHTA and CDR2 FQGNSA. The CDR3 spans 15 residues. The CDR3 coding sequence is TGTGCCAGCAGCGCCGGGGGTCACCGAAACAATGAGCAGTTCTTC. It yields the protein CASSAGGHRNNEQFF.

The chain uses TRBV19 and TRBJ2-7; D possibly corresponds to TRBD2 (6 bases). Between the trimmed V and J ends, which lost 11 bases and 0 bases, there was a span of 14 bases. Per germline, CDR1 LNHDA and CDR2 SQIVND (reference sequence). The CDR3 length is 13 residues. The CDR3 spells CASNGGISYEQYF. The DNA for the CDR3 is TGTGCCTCCAACGGAGGGATCTCCTACGAGCAGTACTTC.

The chain links TRBV27 to TRBJ2-7; tentatively, D is TRBD1 (6 bases). Germline CDR1 MNHEY, CDR2 SMNVEV (reference sequence). CDR3 length: 13 residues. The V end lost 0 bases, the J end lost 6 bases, and 9 bases lay between the germline ends. This CDR3 is CASSLSGTLEQYF. In nucleotides, the CDR3 is TGTGCCAGCAGTTTATCTGGGACACTCGAGCAGTACTTC.